The 15 T cell receptor beta chains below were found in one sample sequenced in a study of T cell responses to AZD1222 COVID-19 vaccine. The protocol was immunoSEQ multiplex PCR, while the TCRdb copy is restricted to in-frame clones and leaves out a portion. The sample holds over 100,000 clones; 75% to 90% are singletons and the top ten take 6.3%. The sequencing here drew on peripheral blood, taken on day 0 of AZD1222 vaccination. The origin of the receptors is an adult in good health.

CDR3 loop: CASSFSGGVQETQYF. CDR3 nucleotides: TGTGCCAGCAGTTTTAGCGGGGGGGTTCAAGAGACCCAGTACTTC. The chain couples TRBV6-5 to TRBJ2-5, with TRBD2 identical over 11 bases. Germline V gene data show CDR1 as MNHEY and CDR2 as SVGAGI. The CDR3 is 15 amino acids. Trimming took 4 bases from V and 2 from J; bases not matched to a gene: 3.

This rearrangement joins TRBV30 to TRBJ1-1; D unresolved. Germline assignment: CDR1 GTSNPN and CDR2 SVGIG (reference sequence). The CDR3 loop spans 12 amino acids. The V gene lost 1 base and the J gene lost 2 bases, with 5 bases spanning the gap. Here the CDR3 DNA reads TGTGCCTGGAGTGCGGGTAACACTGAAGCTTTCTTT. Amino acid sequence: CAWSAGNTEAFF. Based on the CDR3 plus reference TRBV30 and TRBJ1-1, the full variable domain is SQTIHQWPATLVQPVGSPLSLECTVEGTSNPNLYWYRQAAGRGLQLLFYSVGIGQISSEVPQNLSASRPQDRQFILSSKKLLLSDSGFYLCAWSAGNTEAFFGQGTRLTVV.

In its sample, this clone was seen a few times. The chain has TRBV5-1 and TRBJ1-4; D gene ambiguous. V shed 8 bases and J shed 0 bases, with 11 bases lying between them. Germline V gives CDR1 SGHRS, CDR2 YFSETQ. This CDR3 is 14 amino acids long. The CDR3 spells CARLLETTNEKLFF. Here the CDR3 DNA reads TGCGCCAGGCTCCTCGAGACAACTAATGAAAAACTGTTTTTT. The whole variable domain, filled in from reference TRBV5-1 and TRBJ1-4, reads KAGVTQTPRYLIKTRGQQVTLSCSPISGHRSVSWYQQTPGQGLQFLFEYFSETQRNKGNFPGRFSGRQFSNSRSEMNVSTLELGDSALYLCARLLETTNEKLFFGSGTQLSVL.

V is TRBV21-1 and J is TRBJ1-3; TRBD1 is the table's D call and was not checked against the DNA. TRBV21-1 constitutes a pseudogene. This CDR3 is built from 18 residues. CDR3 coding DNA: TGTGCCAGCAGCAACAGGGACAGAAATGAGGGCTCTGGAAACACCATATATTTT. Translated: CASSNRDRNEGSGNTIYF.

The sample holds one count of this clone. This sequence joins TRBV6-5 and TRBJ1-1, with unresolved D. The V and J ends lost 2 bases and 2 bases respectively, with 9 bases between them. The germline CDR1 and CDR2 sequences are MNHEY and SVGAGI. The CDR3 has 14 amino acids. The CDR3 region has the DNA TGTGCCAGCAGTTACGTAGCCGAAAACACTGAAGCTTTCTTT. It yields the protein CASSYVAENTEAFF.

The chain employs TRBV5-4 and TRBJ1-3; D call uncertain. V was pared by 0 bases and J by 9 bases, with 10 bases between. Germline lookup yields CDR1 SGHNT and CDR2 YYREEE (reference sequence). The CDR3 covers 13 residues. The CDR3 sequence: CASSLDSSFTIYF. The CDR3 DNA is TGTGCCAGCAGCTTGGACAGCAGTTTCACCATATATTTT.

This chain uses TRBV7-9 with TRBJ2-2, with 9 bases identical to TRBD1. The germline CDR1 and CDR2 sequences are SEHNR and FQNEAQ (reference sequence). The J segment lost 9 bases and the V segment lost 7 bases, leaving 12 bases of the junction unmatched. There are 15 residues in the CDR3. The CDR3 nucleotides are TGTGCCAGCACCATAGTCGGACAGGGGAGCAGGGAGCTGTTTTTT. It encodes CASTIVGQGSRELFF.

The table lists this clone with a count of one. The rearrangement uses TRBV15 and TRBJ1-5, with D possibly TRBD1 on 6 matching bases. This CDR3 is 14 amino acids long. V dropped 0 bases and J dropped 10 bases, with 13 bases sitting between them. Germline CDR1 LNHNV, CDR2 YYDKDF (reference sequence). The chain's CDR3 is CATSRDQGPTPQHF. The CDR3 DNA follows: TGTGCCACCAGCAGAGATCAGGGGCCTACTCCCCAGCATTTT.

This chain links TRBV7-9 with TRBJ1-2; tentative D call: TRBD1 (6 bases). CDR1 is SEHNR and CDR2 is FQNEAQ in the germline V gene (reference sequence). This CDR3 comprises 14 residues. V lost 5 bases, J lost 2 bases, and 12 bases lay in between. CDR3 amino acids: CASSPDSFNYGYTF. In nucleotides, the CDR3 is TGTGCCAGCAGCCCGGACAGCTTCAACTATGGCTACACCTTC.

V and J are TRBV27 and TRBJ2-3, with D perhaps given as TRBD1 or TRBD2 (5 bases each). Trimming cost V 2 bases and J 9 bases, with 12 bases left between them. Looked up from germline, CDR1 is MNHEY and CDR2 is SMNVEV (reference sequence). CDR3 length equals 13 residues. This chain's CDR3 is CASSLNLGPTQYF. Here the CDR3 DNA reads TGTGCCAGCAGTTTAAACTTGGGACCCACGCAGTATTTT.

This chain uses TRBV30 with TRBJ1-1, with a weak D call TRBD1 (5 bases). Germline assignment: CDR1 GTSNPN and CDR2 SVGIG (reference sequence). The CDR3 spans 15 residues. V was pared by 3 bases and J by 11 bases, with 25 bases between. The CDR3 sequence is CAWRSSGGDLGTAFF. In DNA form, the CDR3 reads TGTGCCTGGAGATCGAGTGGCGGGGACCTAGGTACGGCTTTCTTT.

V and J are TRBV9 and TRBJ2-5; 11 bases map to TRBD2. The germline V gene has CDR1 SGDLS and CDR2 YYNGEE. V was pared by 4 bases and J by 2 bases, with 7 bases of the junction left unmatched. This CDR3 has 16 amino acids. The CDR3 protein is CASSLGTSGRQETQYF. The CDR3 nucleotides are TGTGCCAGCAGCCTAGGGACTAGCGGTCGACAAGAGACCCAGTACTTC.

CDR3 residues: CASSEGGGLNYGYTF. In DNA form, the CDR3 reads TGCGCCAGCAGTGAGGGTGGAGGCCTTAACTATGGCTACACCTTC. The chain joins TRBV10-2 to TRBJ1-2; D unclear. The V gene's germline CDR1 is WSHSY and CDR2 SAAADI. The CDR3 spans 15 residues. V shed 2 bases and J shed 1 base, with 11 bases lying between them.

CDR3 residues: CASSLGALLTEAFF. CDR3 nucleotides: TGCGCCAGCAGTCTCGGGGCGCTTCTAACTGAAGCTTTCTTT. The rearrangement links TRBV5-1 to TRBJ1-1; D might be TRBD1 (5 bases). CDR3 length: 14 amino acids. Germline lookup yields CDR1 SGHRS and CDR2 YFSETQ. Trimming removed 5 bases at V and 5 bases at J, with 16 bases between.

The chain combines TRBV9 with TRBJ2-7, with 7 bases matching TRBD1. With 4 bases clipped from V and 2 bases from J, the junction kept 6 bases outside the gene matches. The germline V gene encodes CDR1 SGDLS and CDR2 YYNGEE. This CDR3 comprises 14 residues. The CDR3 loop reads CASSPEGQPYEQYF. CDR3 nucleotide sequence: TGTGCCAGCAGCCCCGAGGGACAGCCCTACGAGCAGTACTTC.